These 23 T cell receptor beta chains share one sample of origin, sequenced in a study of early T cells in non-severe SARS-CoV-2 infection. Each CDR3 protein gets one entry after TCRdb re-called the 5' RACE reads with MiXCR. The profile shows 90,000 or so distinct CDR3 sequences, 15% of them singletons. Sequencing was carried out using whole blood. The source of these receptors is an adult who was a healthcare worker with PCR-confirmed SARS-CoV-2 infection or an uninfected control (not recorded which).

This rearrangement joins TRBV27 to TRBJ1-4; no definite D call. V was clipped by 9 bases and J by 13 bases, with 18 bases between them. CDR3 size: 12 residues. In germline, CDR1 is MNHEY, CDR2 SMNVEV (reference sequence). This CDR3 is CASGPGGMILFF. The CDR3 DNA is TGTGCCAGTGGGCCAGGAGGAATGATACTGTTTTTT.

The gene calls are TRBV20-1 and TRBJ2-2; the match to TRBD2 covers 13 bases. The junction had 6 bases not matched to a gene; V was cut back by 6 bases and J by 5 bases. Per the germline V gene, CDR1 is DFQATT and CDR2 is SNEGSKA (reference sequence). CDR3 size: 15 residues. CDR3 amino acids: CSARLAGGSTGELFF. CDR3 DNA sequence: TGCAGTGCGAGACTAGCGGGAGGTTCGACCGGGGAGCTGTTTTTT.

The table lists this clonotype with a few counts. The genes are TRBV2 and TRBJ2-7; possibly TRBD1 for D (5 bases). Deletions cut 8 bases from V and 8 bases from J, with 13 bases between. The CDR3 contains 11 residues. The V gene's germline CDR1 is SNHLY and CDR2 FYNNEI. In DNA, the CDR3 is TGTGCCAGCGGACCGACAGTAAAGCAGTACTTC. Translation gives CASGPTVKQYF. The variable domain in full, with the rest retrieved from reference TRBV2 and TRBJ2-7, is EPEVTQTPSHQVTQMGQEVILRCVPISNHLYFYWYRQILGQKVEFLVSFYNNEISEKSEIFDDQFSVERPDGSNFTLKIRSTKLEDSAMYFCASGPTVKQYFGPGTRLTVT.

This clonotype has at least ten counts. The chain joins TRBV6-2 or TRBV6-3 to TRBJ1-1, with a weak D call TRBD1 (6 bases). The CDR3 has 14 residues. V gave up 8 bases and J gave up 1 base, with 14 bases separating them. Germline CDR1 reads MNHEY; CDR2 reads SVGEGT. CDR3 sequence reads: CASHLQGSNTEAFF. CDR3 bases: TGTGCCAGCCACCTCCAGGGGTCGAACACTGAAGCTTTCTTT.

In this sample, this clonotype turned up many times. The V gene is TRBV5-3, the J gene TRBJ2-1, with D perhaps being TRBD1 or TRBD2 (5 bases each). TRBV5-3 is recorded as an ORF, its role being uncertain. The CDR3 totals 15 residues. V was trimmed by 0 bases and J by 5 bases, leaving 12 bases between them. The DNA of the CDR3 is TGTGCCAGAAGCTTGGCCTGGGGGATCGACAATGAGCAGTTCTTC. Protein: CARSLAWGIDNEQFF.

This clonotype came up a few times. This sequence joins TRBV7-2 and TRBJ1-6; D uncertain. The CDR3 extends over 15 amino acids. The V and J ends lost 2 bases and 10 bases respectively, with 15 bases between them. Germline CDR1 SGHTA, CDR2 FQGNSA. The CDR3 DNA is TGTGCCAGCAGCTTATCCCGTGCATCTGGGTCACCCCTCCACTTT. This translates into CASSLSRASGSPLHF.

This clonotype turned up a few times. The genes are TRBV28 and TRBJ2-1; D call uncertain. CDR1 is MDHEN, CDR2 SYDVKM, per germline. This CDR3 comprises 14 residues. With 7 bases removed from V and 0 bases from J, the gap between germline ends came to 10 bases. CDR3 sequence reads: CASISSGSYNEQFF. Here the CDR3 DNA reads TGTGCCAGCATCTCCTCCGGCTCCTACAATGAGCAGTTCTTC.

This clonotype was detected a few times. The chain joins TRBV20-1 to TRBJ1-5, with TRBD1 matching over 11 bases. The CDR3 runs 18 residues. J was trimmed by 2 bases and V by 0 bases; bases with no gene match: 9. Germline V gene sequence: CDR1 DFQATT, CDR2 SNEGSKA (reference sequence). CDR3 DNA sequence: TGCAGTGCTAGAGAGGGGACAGGGGGATTGGGTGGCAATCAGCCCCAGCATTTT. This encodes CSAREGTGGLGGNQPQHF.

This clonotype was observed many times. This rearrangement joins TRBV6-1 to TRBJ2-1; a possible D gene is TRBD1 (5 bases). The germline gives CDR1 MNHNS, CDR2 SASEGT. CDR3 size: 14 residues. Trimming shortened V by 6 bases and J by 8 bases, and 17 bases separated the two germline ends. CDR3 sequence reads: CASRNRFRLDEQFF. The DNA for the CDR3 is TGTGCCAGCAGAAACAGGTTTCGGTTGGATGAGCAGTTCTTC.

This chain connects TRBV14 to TRBJ1-1; no definite D call. In germline, CDR1 is SGHDN, CDR2 FVKESK. Trimming shortened V by 4 bases and J by 2 bases, and 14 bases separated the two germline ends. This CDR3 has 15 residues. The CDR3 here is CASSRPAGINTEAFF. Written as DNA, the CDR3 is TGTGCCAGCAGCCGCCCTGCGGGGATTAACACTGAAGCTTTCTTT.

The chain combines TRBV6-1 with TRBJ2-7; D is uncertain. Germline V gives CDR1 MNHNS, CDR2 SASEGT. V was cut by 8 bases and J by 1 base, with 6 bases left in between. CDR3 length: 11 residues. The CDR3 sequence: CASWGSYEQYF. The CDR3 DNA reads TGTGCCAGCTGGGGTTCCTACGAGCAGTACTTC.

The J gene is TRBJ2-2, the V gene TRBV7-9; TRBD2 agrees at 9 bases. Germline lookup yields CDR1 SEHNR and CDR2 FQNEAQ (reference sequence). The CDR3 has 15 amino acids. The V segment lost 7 bases and the J segment 4 bases; nucleotides outside the gene matches: 7. The CDR3 DNA reads TGTGCCAGCACCAGTAGCGGGAGACGCACCGGGGAGCTGTTTTTT. The encoded protein is CASTSSGRRTGELFF. Based on the CDR3 plus reference TRBV7-9 and TRBJ2-2, the full variable domain is DTGVSQNPRHKITKRGQNVTFRCDPISEHNRLYWYRQTLGQGPEFLTYFQNEAQLEKSRLLSDRFSAERPKGSFSTLEIQRTEQGDSAMYLCASTSSGRRTGELFFGEGSRLTVL.

A few counts support this clonotype. The rearrangement joins TRBV4-1 to TRBJ2-3; D unresolved. The CDR3 runs 14 residues. Trimming removed 6 bases from V and 2 bases from J, with 12 bases in between. Germline values: CDR1 MGHRA, CDR2 YSYEKL. In DNA form, the CDR3 reads TGCGCCAGCAGGACCACGGGCCTCACAGATACGCAGTATTTT. The encoded protein is CASRTTGLTDTQYF.

This clonotype has at least ten counts. The rearrangement uses TRBV10-3 and TRBJ1-6; a weak D match, TRBD1 (5 bases). The germline V gene encodes CDR1 ENHRY and CDR2 SYGVKD. The V gene lost 2 bases and the J gene lost 6 bases, with 8 bases spanning the gap. This CDR3 has 14 amino acids. CDR3 sequence (DNA): TGTGCCATCAGTGAGGGGGCCCGTAATTCACCCCTCCACTTT. Translation gives CAISEGARNSPLHF.

J is TRBJ2-3 and V is TRBV10-3; 12 bases line up with TRBD2. In germline, CDR1 is ENHRY, CDR2 SYGVKD. Unmatched junction bases numbered 5, after V lost 6 bases and J lost 4 bases. CDR3 length: 15 amino acids. As DNA, the CDR3 is TGTGCCATCAGCCAACTAGCGGGAGGCGCAGATACGCAGTATTTT. As protein: CAISQLAGGADTQYF.

A few counts support this clonotype. The chain links TRBV14 to TRBJ2-1, with D unclear. The CDR3 has 16 amino acids. Germline loops: CDR1 SGHDN, CDR2 FVKESK. V shed 1 base and J shed 9 bases, with 19 bases lying between them. CDR3 region: CASSQVSGPLDPEQFF. The DNA of the CDR3 is TGTGCCAGCAGCCAAGTTTCGGGCCCTCTCGATCCTGAGCAGTTCTTC.

The J gene is TRBJ2-7, the V gene TRBV7-9; D is undetermined. Germline V CDR1 and CDR2: SEHNR, FQNEAQ (reference sequence). Trimming took 0 bases from V and 3 from J, leaving 6 bases between them. The CDR3 runs to 13 residues. CDR3 nucleotides: TGTGCCAGCAGCTTAGCAAACTACTACGAGCAGTACTTC. It yields the protein CASSLANYYEQYF.

The chain carries TRBV27 and TRBJ2-7; D gene unclear. The CDR3 has 18 residues. V shed 5 bases and J shed 5 bases, with 28 bases lying between them. Germline-derived CDR1 and CDR2 are MNHEY and SMNVEV (reference sequence). The CDR3 reads CASSPIQSVGPSLHEQYF. The CDR3 DNA reads as TGTGCCAGCAGTCCTATACAATCCGTAGGGCCTAGTCTACACGAGCAGTACTTC.

This clonotype showed up just a few times. The chain links TRBV5-1 to TRBJ2-3; a weak D match, TRBD1 (5 bases). The CDR3 sequence is 15 residues long. Germline-derived CDR1 and CDR2 are SGHRS and YFSETQ. Deletions cut 1 base from V and 0 bases from J, with 9 bases between. Here the CDR3 reads CASSLRGTSTDTQYF. Here the CDR3 DNA reads TGCGCCAGCAGCTTGAGGGGAACTAGCACAGATACGCAGTATTTT.

This chain uses TRBV12-3 or TRBV12-4 with TRBJ2-7; no reliable D call. This CDR3 has 12 residues. V gave up 5 bases and J gave up 3 bases, with 8 bases separating them. In nucleotides, the CDR3 is TGTGCCAGCAGTCCCGGGTTCTACGAGCAGTACTTC. The encoded protein is CASSPGFYEQYF.

This clonotype was detected a few times. The rearrangement links TRBV11-2 to TRBJ2-7, with 7 positions matching TRBD1. CDR1 SGHAT and CDR2 FQNNGV come from the germline V gene. V shed 5 bases, J shed 6 bases, and the junction held 7 bases outside the gene matches. There are 13 residues in the CDR3. CDR3 nucleotide sequence: TGTGCCAGCAGCCAGGGACAGTTCGGCGAGCAGTACTTC. Its protein is CASSQGQFGEQYF.

This clonotype appeared many times. The chain couples TRBV28 to TRBJ1-2, with D possibly matching TRBD1 (6 bases). Germline CDR1 MDHEN, CDR2 SYDVKM. CDR3 length: 12 amino acids. Trimming removed 5 bases from V and 8 bases from J, with 12 bases in between. CDR3: CASSHHQGGYTF. In DNA, the CDR3 is TGTGCCAGCAGTCATCATCAGGGGGGCTACACCTTC.

In this sample, this clonotype turned up many times. CDR3 in DNA: TGTGCCAGCAGCTTAGGTAGTCAGCCCCAGCATTTT. Protein: CASSLGSQPQHF. The rearrangement joins TRBV7-9 to TRBJ1-5, with D unclear. Germline CDR1 and CDR2: SEHNR and FQNEAQ (reference sequence). Trimming pared 1 base from V and 6 bases from J, leaving 4 bases between. This CDR3 contains 12 residues.